These T cell receptor beta chains were read from a single sample in a study of shared clonotypes between healthy human individuals. The table came from immunoSEQ multiplex PCR; TCRdb's copy has only in-frame clones and leaves some out. The data hold roughly 1,600,000 clones, with about 98.5% observed a single time. The sequenced sample was naive CD4+ T cells sorted from blood. The receptors derive from a man aged 25-45 years in good health. CDR3s leave out the opening cysteine and the closing phenylalanine or tryptophan. Each record gives: CDR3 protein, V gene, D gene, J gene. The D gene is left open where the match is weak.

ASSPNRVQETQY TRBV5-1 - TRBJ2-5
ASSLNPRETQY TRBV7-8 - TRBJ2-5
ASSYNRVTGELF TRBV6-5 - TRBJ2-2
ASSRQNNEQF TRBV2 - TRBJ2-1
ASRGQGAAGYGYT TRBV19 TRBD1 TRBJ1-2
ASSLDDTQY TRBV5-1 - TRBJ2-3
ASSSLRQEY TRBV28 - TRBJ2-7
ASSSERQVNTEAF TRBV6-5 - TRBJ1-1
ASSHDRGATSTDTQY TRBV7-9 TRBD1 TRBJ2-3
ASRGPLSNQPQH TRBV19 - TRBJ1-5
ASSDFQGLSGYT TRBV2 - TRBJ1-2
ASSLVGTSNEKLF TRBV7-2 - TRBJ1-4
ASSPLGGTEAF TRBV18 - TRBJ1-1
ASSRFSGISTDTQY TRBV7-9 TRBD2 TRBJ2-3
ASSLTGQGSGANVLT TRBV7-2 TRBD1 TRBJ2-6
ASSYERGEQF TRBV6-5 TRBD2 TRBJ2-1
AIVGSGANVLT TRBV10-3 - TRBJ2-6
ASSVLSSSTDTQY TRBV9 - TRBJ2-3
ASSYSTLPGETQY TRBV6-5 - TRBJ2-5
ASSPGQETQY TRBV10-1 - TRBJ2-5
ASSLRDLGEQY TRBV5-1 - TRBJ2-7
ASSHSGRGEQF TRBV14 TRBD2 TRBJ2-1
ASSPPPKETQY TRBV2 - TRBJ2-5
ASSRIQGFHEQY TRBV27 - TRBJ2-7